This T cell receptor (beta chain) stems from a study of T cell responses to AZD1222 COVID-19 vaccine. Germline-derived CDR1 and CDR2 are SGHDT and YYEEEE. The CDR3 has 13 amino acids. Trimming cost V 3 bases and J 1 base, with 7 bases left between them. This table comes from immunoSEQ multiplex PCR, and its TCRdb copy is limited to in-frame clones, with some not included. Among approximately 110,000 clones listed, 70% to 90% were seen once. Regarding this clone: No antigen is known for it.

Study results and caveats: Breadth and depth of Spike-specific TCRs rose after two AZD1222 doses. Nearly half of unique spike-specific TCRs reportedly avoided B.1.351 and B.1.1.7 mutated regions.

The V and J genes are TRBV5-6 and TRBJ1-1; no clear D. This receptor was taken from an adult who received the AZD1222 COVID-19 vaccine. The source material was peripheral blood, sampled 28 days after the second AZD1222 dose. This CDR3 reads CASSSQWNTEAFF. The CDR3 coding sequence is TGTGCCAGCAGCTCCCAGTGGAACACTGAAGCTTTCTTT.